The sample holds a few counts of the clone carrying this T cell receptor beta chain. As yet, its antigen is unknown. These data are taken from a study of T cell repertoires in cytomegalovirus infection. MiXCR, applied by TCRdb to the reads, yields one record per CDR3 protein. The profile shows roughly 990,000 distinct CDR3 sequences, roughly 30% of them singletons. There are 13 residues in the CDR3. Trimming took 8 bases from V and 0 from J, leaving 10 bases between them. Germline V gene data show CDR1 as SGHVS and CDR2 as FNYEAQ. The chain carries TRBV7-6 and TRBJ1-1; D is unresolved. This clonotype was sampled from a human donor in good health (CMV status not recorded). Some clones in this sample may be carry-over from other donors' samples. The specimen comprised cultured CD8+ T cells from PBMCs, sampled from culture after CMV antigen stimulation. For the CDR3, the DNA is TGTGCCAGCTTTTCCCCCGTGAACACTGAAGCTTTCTTT. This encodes CASFSPVNTEAFF.